The 22 T cell receptor beta chains given below trace back to one sample, sequenced in a study of memory CD4+ T cells and cytomegalovirus serostatus. Single viable CD3+CD4+CD8-CD45RO+ cells were sorted as the memory CD4+ T cells. TCRdb's copy holds only in-frame clones and misses some; the assay was immunoSEQ multiplex PCR. The sample has 60,000 to 70,000 clones, 60% to 85% seen once. Sequencing used memory CD4+ T cells from blood. These receptors all stem from an adult in good health and CMV-seronegative. Some clones in this sample may be carry-over from other donors' samples.

CDR3 residues: CASSLEGQGAHQPQHF. In DNA, the CDR3 is TGTGCCAGCAGCTTGGAGGGACAGGGTGCACATCAGCCCCAGCATTTT. The chain recombines TRBV5-5 with TRBJ1-5; TRBD1 aligns across 9 bases. Germline V CDR1 and CDR2: SGHKS, YYEKEE (reference sequence). The CDR3 is 16 residues long. V shed 0 bases and J 5 bases; nucleotides not matched to a gene: 6.

This chain joins TRBV7-2 and TRBJ2-1; 9 positions agree with TRBD2. Germline loops: CDR1 SGHTA, CDR2 FQGNSA. The CDR3 runs 15 residues. The ends lost 2 bases at V and 7 bases at J; junction bases unmatched: 6. For the CDR3, the DNA is TGTGCCAGCAGCTTACATGCGGGAGGGCCTAATGAGCAGTTCTTC. Its translation is CASSLHAGGPNEQFF.

CDR3 sequence: CASSSGTHMNTQYF. The CDR3 DNA is TGTGCCAGCAGCTCCGGGACTCACATGAATACGCAGTATTTT. This chain links TRBV11-2 with TRBJ2-3, with D tentatively TRBD2 (6 bases). The CDR3 is made up of 14 amino acids. CDR1 and CDR2 from the germline V gene are SGHAT and FQNNGV. Trimming pared 4 bases from V and 7 bases from J, leaving 15 bases between.

The chain combines TRBV7-2 with TRBJ2-1; no definite D call. Trimming took 5 bases from V and 2 from J, leaving 7 bases between them. CDR1 and CDR2 from the germline V gene are SGHTA and FQGNSA. This CDR3 comprises 13 residues. CDR3 nucleotides: TGTGCCAGCAGCCCCGACACCTACAATGAGCAGTTCTTC. This gives the protein CASSPDTYNEQFF.

A single count supports this clone. The chain has TRBV2 and TRBJ2-7; 7 bases agree with TRBD2. This CDR3 contains 13 residues. V lost 6 bases and J lost 3; bases outside the gene matches: 5. Looked up from germline, CDR1 is SNHLY and CDR2 is FYNNEI. CDR3 DNA sequence: TGTGCCAGCAGAGCGGGACTGAACTACGAGCAGTACTTC. This sequence encodes CASRAGLNYEQYF.

The chain couples TRBV2 to TRBJ2-3; D may be TRBD2 (6 bases). The V end lost 0 bases, the J end lost 6 bases, and 10 bases lay between the germline ends. Germline-derived CDR1 and CDR2 are SNHLY and FYNNEI. CDR3 size: 14 residues. The CDR3 loop reads CASSEAEGPDTQYF. CDR3 nucleotide sequence: TGTGCCAGCAGTGAAGCGGAGGGCCCCGATACGCAGTATTTT.

The J gene is TRBJ2-1, the V gene TRBV30, with D maybe TRBD2 (6 bases). Germline loops: CDR1 GTSNPN, CDR2 SVGIG (reference sequence). The CDR3 is 15 residues long. Trimming shortened V by 3 bases and J by 2 bases, and 14 bases separated the two germline ends. Written as DNA, the CDR3 is TGTGCCTGGAGCCGTGGAGGGCCAACCTACAATGAGCAGTTCTTC. This encodes CAWSRGGPTYNEQFF.

V and J are TRBV6-5 and TRBJ1-2; D ambiguous. The CDR3 is 11 residues long. Germline lookup yields CDR1 MNHEY and CDR2 SVGAGI. Trimming shortened V by 5 bases and J by 8 bases, and 9 bases separated the two germline ends. The DNA of the CDR3 is TGTGCCAGCAGTGATGCTTTGGGCTACACCTTC. Its protein product is CASSDALGYTF.

This clone is a singleton in its sample. The chain carries TRBV5-6 and TRBJ1-3, with D perhaps matching TRBD1 (5 bases). Germline assignment: CDR1 SGHDT and CDR2 YYEEEE. Between the trimmed V and J ends, which lost 0 bases and 2 bases, there was a span of 15 bases. This CDR3 region has 17 residues. The CDR3 DNA sequence: TGTGCCAGCAGCTTGGACTCCGGGGGGGTCGCTGGAAACACCATATATTTT. Its translation: CASSLDSGGVAGNTIYF.

This clone came up once. The chain is built from TRBV5-6 and TRBJ1-4, with D hard to call. Germline V CDR1 and CDR2: SGHDT, YYEEEE. This CDR3 has 16 residues. The ends were cut back, 2 bases at V and 0 bases at J, with 11 bases in the middle. As DNA, the CDR3 is TGTGCCAGCAGCTTTTTAATGGGGTCAACTAATGAAAAACTGTTTTTT. Protein sequence: CASSFLMGSTNEKLFF.

The chain recombines TRBV6-6 with TRBJ2-7, with 9 bases fitting TRBD2. Germline CDR1 is MNHNY and CDR2 is SVGAGI (reference sequence). The CDR3 length is 15 residues. The V and J ends lost 4 bases and 0 bases, in that order; junction bases with no gene match: 4. The chain's CDR3 is CASSSAGGSSYEQYF. DNA for the CDR3: TGTGCCAGCAGTTCAGCGGGGGGCTCCTCCTACGAGCAGTACTTC.

This clone was seen a single time. The chain links TRBV30 to TRBJ2-7; TRBD2 matches 8 bases. This CDR3 region has 15 residues. From germline, CDR1 is GTSNPN and CDR2 SVGIG (reference sequence). V dropped 7 bases and J dropped 2; count of bases not matched to a gene: 13. CDR3 sequence (DNA): TGTGCCTTGGTCTCAGGGACTAGGAGCACCTACGAGCAGTACTTC. This gives the protein CALVSGTRSTYEQYF.

This chain connects TRBV5-4 to TRBJ2-1, with no clear D. The CDR3 totals 12 residues. Germline CDR1 is SGHNT and CDR2 is YYREEE (reference sequence). V lost 0 bases, J lost 6 bases, and 4 bases lay in between. For the CDR3, the DNA is TGTGCCAGCAGCTTGGATGGCAATGAGCAGTTCTTC. This translates into CASSLDGNEQFF.

The rearrangement links TRBV13 to TRBJ1-4; D is undetermined. CDR1 and CDR2 (germline): PRHDT, FYEKMQ (reference sequence). The CDR3 is made up of 15 amino acids. Trimming removed 5 bases at V and 7 bases at J, with 17 bases between. The CDR3 nucleotides read TGTGCCAGCAGCCGTGCTATGGGGTTAGGTGAAAAACTGTTTTTT. Its protein product is CASSRAMGLGEKLFF.

The CDR3, as DNA: TGTGCCAGTAGTATGGCCCACGGACAGGGGGTTTACGAGCAGTACTTC. Translated, it gives CASSMAHGQGVYEQYF. The rearrangement links TRBV19 to TRBJ2-7, with TRBD1 identical over 10 bases. V was pared by 3 bases and J by 4 bases, with 9 bases of the junction left unmatched. Looked up from germline, CDR1 is LNHDA and CDR2 is SQIVND (reference sequence). The CDR3 extends over 16 amino acids.

V and J are TRBV5-7 and TRBJ2-7, with 9 bases identical to TRBD1. TRBV5-7 is given ORF status, its function remaining uncertain. Trimming at V came to 6 bases and at J to 7 bases, leaving 20 bases not matched to a gene. The CDR3 spans 17 residues. CDR3 sequence (DNA): TGTGCCAGCAACCGTCAGGTATCCGGGACAGGGCCAGGGGAGCAGTACTTC. This codes for CASNRQVSGTGPGEQYF.

V usage is TRBV18 and J usage is TRBJ2-3; 9 nucleotides agree with TRBD1. V was pared by 3 bases and J by 5 bases, with 6 bases of the junction left unmatched. CDR1 is KGHSH, CDR2 LQKENI, per germline. CDR3 length equals 15 residues. CDR3 residues: CASSPYRGRVDTQYF. The CDR3 DNA sequence: TGTGCCAGCTCACCGTACAGGGGGCGAGTAGATACGCAGTATTTT.

The genes are TRBV28 and TRBJ2-5, with 7 bases fitting TRBD1. The germline V gene has CDR1 MDHEN and CDR2 SYDVKM. The CDR3 runs to 16 residues. V gave up 2 bases and J gave up 3 bases; unmatched junction bases: 9. The CDR3 sequence is CASSLSTGTAEETQYF. DNA of the CDR3: TGTGCCAGCAGTTTAAGTACGGGGACAGCCGAAGAGACCCAGTACTTC. Full variable domain (rest looked up from reference TRBV28 and TRBJ2-5): DVKVTQSSRYLVKRTGEKVFLECVQDMDHENMFWYRQDPGLGLRLIYFSYDVKMKEKGDIPEGYSVSREKKERFSLILESASTNQTSMYLCASSLSTGTAEETQYFGPGTRLLVL.

The chain combines TRBV28 with TRBJ1-5; D gene uncertain. Germline V gene sequence: CDR1 MDHEN, CDR2 SYDVKM. This CDR3 contains 12 residues. V was pared by 3 bases and J by 6 bases, with 6 bases between. CDR3 sequence (DNA): TGTGCCAGCAGTTTCTGGGCTCAGCCCCAGCATTTT. The encoded protein is CASSFWAQPQHF.

The chain carries TRBV5-6 and TRBJ2-1, with no clear D. V was cut by 2 bases and J by 0 bases, with 12 bases left in between. Germline loops: CDR1 SGHDT, CDR2 YYEEEE. CDR3 length: 16 amino acids. Here the CDR3 DNA reads TGTGCCAGCAGCTTTAATCTGGCTAGCTCCTACAATGAGCAGTTCTTC. Translated: CASSFNLASSYNEQFF.

The table lists this clone with a few counts. This rearrangement joins TRBV2 to TRBJ2-3; D call uncertain. Germline CDR1 SNHLY, CDR2 FYNNEI. Trimming removed 5 bases at V and 2 bases at J, with 11 bases between. The CDR3 sequence is 14 residues long. CDR3 region: CASSPRIPTDTQYF. The CDR3 bases are TGTGCCAGCAGTCCAAGAATCCCCACAGATACGCAGTATTTT.

This clone was picked up one time. V usage is TRBV10-3 and J usage is TRBJ1-5; a possible D gene is TRBD1 (5 bases). V was cut by 7 bases and J by 2 bases, with 9 bases left in between. Germline V gene lookup returns CDR1 ENHRY and CDR2 SYGVKD. This CDR3 has 13 amino acids. The CDR3 region is CAIKDIGNQPQHF. CDR3 sequence (DNA): TGTGCCATCAAGGACATCGGCAATCAGCCCCAGCATTTT.